This T cell receptor beta chain comes out of a study of T cell responses to AZD1222 COVID-19 vaccine. Study-level findings and limits: Among vaccine-associated CD4 TCRs, coverage spanned spike, with dominance at 160-218 and 743-854. Only six or seven AZD1222 recipients tested seropositive at baseline. White British ancestry dominated among donors, who included more females, and clonal diversity was possibly underestimated. Unmutated variant regions reportedly attract nearly half of all spike-specific TCRs.

The method was immunoSEQ multiplex PCR; TCRdb's version includes in-frame clones alone and lacks a portion of them. The table includes about 69,000 clones, approximately 87% detected once. As concerns this clone: The antigen remains unidentified.

Per the germline V gene, CDR1 is KGHSH and CDR2 is LQKENI. This CDR3 has 17 residues. The junction had 10 bases not matched to a gene; V was cut back by 2 bases and J by 3 bases. This TCR derives from an adult who received the AZD1222 COVID-19 vaccine. V and J are TRBV18 and TRBJ1-3; the match to TRBD1 covers 7 bases. The sample consisted of peripheral blood, taken 28 days after the second AZD1222 dose. The DNA of the CDR3 is TGTGCCAGCTCACCATCGACTCGGGACAGAAGTGGAAACACCATATATTTT. Residues: CASSPSTRDRSGNTIYF. The whole variable domain, remainder taken from reference TRBV18 and TRBJ1-3, is NAGVMQNPRHLVRRRGQEARLRCSPMKGHSHVYWYRQLPEEGLKFMVYLQKENIIDESGMPKERFSAEFPKEGPSILRIQQVVRGDSAAYFCASSPSTRDRSGNTIYFGEGSWLTVV.